These T cell receptor beta chains were read from a single sample in a study of CD8 T cells in ankylosing spondylitis. Using its own MiXCR run on the 5' RACE reads, TCRdb lists one record per CDR3 protein. The table has about 190,000 distinct CDR3 sequences, roughly 13% seen once; the top ten hold approximately 10%. The sample comprised blood, either unsorted or a sorted T cell fraction (not recorded which). These receptors were collected from a female donor with ankylosing spondylitis or in good health (not recorded which). Both conserved end residues are part of each CDR3. The D gene is left open where the match is weak. The size field is filled for only some rows; it gives once, few, many or a size class.

J gene: TRBJ1-3
clone size: many
V gene: TRBV9
D gene: NA
CDR3 protein: CASSPERAGNTIYF
CDR3 DNA: TGTGCCAGCAGCCCCGAAAGGGCTGGAAACACCATATATTTT

J gene: TRBJ2-1
clone size: few
V gene: TRBV10-2
D gene: NA
CDR3 protein: CASSEPGLPNEQFF
CDR3 DNA: TGCGCCAGCAGTGAGCCGGGACTCCCGAATGAGCAGTTCTTC

J gene: TRBJ2-1
clone size: NA
V gene: TRBV29-1
D gene: NA
CDR3 protein: CSVDPVVTSEQFF
CDR3 DNA: TGCAGCGTTGATCCGGTCGTTACAAGTGAGCAGTTCTTC

J gene: TRBJ2-1
clone size: few
V gene: TRBV20-1
D gene: TRBD2
CDR3 protein: CSATPLELAGGTGYNEQFF
CDR3 DNA: TGCAGTGCGACCCCCCTGGAGCTAGCGGGAGGGACTGGGTACAATGAGCAGTTCTTC

J gene: TRBJ2-3
clone size: many
V gene: TRBV20-1
D gene: TRBD2
CDR3 protein: CSALPRLAGERTAQYF
CDR3 DNA: TGCAGTGCTCTACCTCGACTAGCGGGAGAGAGGACGGCGCAGTATTTT

J gene: TRBJ2-1
clone size: NA
V gene: TRBV28
D gene: TRBD2
CDR3 protein: CASGGVSYNEQFF
CDR3 DNA: TGTGCCAGCGGGGGGGTGTCCTACAATGAGCAGTTCTTC

J gene: TRBJ2-7
clone size: many
V gene: TRBV5-1
D gene: NA
CDR3 protein: CASSYKTSQSEQYF
CDR3 DNA: TGCGCCAGCAGCTATAAGACCAGCCAGTCCGAGCAGTACTTC

J gene: TRBJ2-3
clone size: NA
V gene: TRBV19
D gene: TRBD1
CDR3 protein: CASSIATGTGDTDTQYF
CDR3 DNA: TGTGCCAGTAGTATCGCAACCGGGACAGGGGATACAGATACGCAGTATTTT

J gene: TRBJ2-2
clone size: NA
V gene: TRBV12-2
D gene: NA
CDR3 protein: CASRSVGNRENGELFF
CDR3 DNA: TGTGCAAGTCGCTCAGTAGGAAACAGGGAGAACGGGGAGCTGTTTTTT

J gene: TRBJ1-1
clone size: many
V gene: TRBV29-1
D gene: NA
CDR3 protein: CSAHESGGTEAFF
CDR3 DNA: TGCAGCGCCCATGAATCTGGGGGCACTGAAGCTTTCTTT

J gene: TRBJ1-1
clone size: many
V gene: TRBV28
D gene: NA
CDR3 protein: CASSPTGMNTEAFF
CDR3 DNA: TGTGCCAGCAGTCCTACAGGCATGAACACTGAAGCTTTCTTT

J gene: TRBJ2-1
clone size: many
V gene: TRBV29-1
D gene: TRBD2
CDR3 protein: CSGASGGSYNEQFF
CDR3 DNA: TGCAGCGGGGCTAGCGGAGGCTCCTACAATGAGCAGTTCTTC

J gene: TRBJ2-1
clone size: many
V gene: TRBV29-1
D gene: NA
CDR3 protein: CSVEQGMDEQFF
CDR3 DNA: TGCAGCGTTGAACAGGGAATGGATGAGCAGTTCTTC

J gene: TRBJ2-1
clone size: few
V gene: TRBV20-1
D gene: TRBD2
CDR3 protein: CSAQGLAGLNEQFF
CDR3 DNA: TGCAGTGCTCAAGGACTAGCGGGACTCAATGAGCAGTTCTTC

J gene: TRBJ2-7
clone size: many
V gene: TRBV28
D gene: TRBD2
CDR3 protein: CASSLPLGLAGGLNREQYF
CDR3 DNA: TGTGCCAGCAGTTTACCCCTGGGACTAGCGGGAGGCCTCAACCGCGAGCAGTACTTC

J gene: TRBJ2-7
clone size: few
V gene: TRBV20-1
D gene: TRBD2
CDR3 protein: CSARVTGAGYEQYF
CDR3 DNA: TGCAGTGCTAGAGTTACGGGAGCGGGGTACGAGCAGTACTTC

J gene: TRBJ2-1
clone size: many
V gene: TRBV14
D gene: NA
CDR3 protein: CASSQKIQGEQFF
CDR3 DNA: TGTGCCAGCAGCCAAAAGATACAGGGAGAGCAGTTCTTC

J gene: TRBJ2-2
clone size: NA
V gene: TRBV29-1
D gene: NA
CDR3 protein: CSVSVAANTGELFF
CDR3 DNA: TGCAGCGTTTCAGTAGCGGCGAACACCGGGGAGCTGTTTTTT

J gene: TRBJ1-2
clone size: many
V gene: TRBV9
D gene: NA
CDR3 protein: CASSVGPLGVNYGYTF
CDR3 DNA: TGTGCCAGCAGCGTAGGGCCGCTCGGCGTTAACTATGGCTACACCTTC

J gene: TRBJ2-2
clone size: many
V gene: TRBV6-2/TRBV6-3
D gene: NA
CDR3 protein: CASSYSSEATGELFF
CDR3 DNA: TGTGCCAGCAGTTACTCTTCAGAAGCCACCGGGGAGCTGTTTTTT

J gene: TRBJ2-7
clone size: NA
V gene: TRBV7-9
D gene: NA
CDR3 protein: CASSFGTAPSYEQYF
CDR3 DNA: TGTGCCAGCAGCTTTGGCACAGCCCCTTCCTACGAGCAGTACTTC

J gene: TRBJ1-1
clone size: many
V gene: TRBV12-3/TRBV12-4
D gene: NA
CDR3 protein: CASSFLRGNTEAFF
CDR3 DNA: TGTGCCAGCAGTTTTCTCCGGGGGAACACTGAAGCTTTCTTT

J gene: TRBJ2-3
clone size: NA
V gene: TRBV7-8
D gene: NA
CDR3 protein: CASSLVLEKGDTQYF
CDR3 DNA: TGTGCCAGCAGCTTAGTATTGGAGAAGGGGGATACGCAGTATTTT

J gene: TRBJ2-5
clone size: NA
V gene: TRBV6-2/TRBV6-3
D gene: TRBD1
CDR3 protein: CASSSGQASETQYF
CDR3 DNA: TGTGCCAGCAGTTCAGGACAGGCATCGGAGACCCAGTACTTC

J gene: TRBJ2-3
clone size: NA
V gene: TRBV7-2
D gene: NA
CDR3 protein: CASSLYYGTDTQYF
CDR3 DNA: TGTGCCAGCAGTCTGTATTACGGCACAGATACGCAGTATTTT

J gene: TRBJ2-1
clone size: NA
V gene: TRBV11-1
D gene: TRBD2
CDR3 protein: CASSSSPGLAGVSNEQFF
CDR3 DNA: TGTGCCAGCAGCTCGTCACCGGGACTAGCGGGAGTTAGCAATGAGCAGTTCTTC

J gene: TRBJ2-2
clone size: many
V gene: TRBV5-1
D gene: TRBD2
CDR3 protein: CASSLYGLAGEWDTGELFF
CDR3 DNA: TGCGCCAGCAGCTTGTACGGACTAGCGGGAGAGTGGGACACCGGGGAGCTGTTTTTT

J gene: TRBJ2-3
clone size: many
V gene: TRBV12-5
D gene: TRBD1
CDR3 protein: CASGSDRAVGDTQYF
CDR3 DNA: TGTGCTAGTGGGTCCGACAGGGCGGTGGGAGATACGCAGTATTTT

J gene: TRBJ2-7
clone size: NA
V gene: TRBV12-3/TRBV12-4
D gene: TRBD2
CDR3 protein: CASSPRRTSSFYEQYF
CDR3 DNA: TGTGCCAGCAGCCCTCGGAGGACTAGCTCATTCTACGAGCAGTACTTC